This T cell receptor (beta chain) derives from a study of blood T cell repertoires in COVID-19. The CDR3 has 13 amino acids. Trimming removed 5 bases at V and 5 bases at J, with 10 bases between. The V gene's germline CDR1 is SGHTA and CDR2 FQGNSA. In the study's own analysis: Nucleated cell number was recorded as an estimate derived from reference gene primer amplification. Only in-frame clones appear in the TCRdb table, and some are missing; sequencing was by immunoSEQ multiplex PCR. V and J calls and clone size are copied from that table; D and trimming were computed from the DNA. The sample includes approximately 280,000 clones, 75% to 95% of them seen just once.

The rearrangement links TRBV7-2 to TRBJ2-1, with D possibly being TRBD1 (5 bases). Source material: peripheral blood. This clonotype was sampled from a woman under 40 with COVID-19, enrolled during active disease. The CDR3 here is CASSPQAHNEQFF. As DNA, the CDR3 is TGTGCCAGCAGCCCACAGGCACACAATGAGCAGTTCTTC.